This record covers a single TCR beta chain. Germline V CDR1 and CDR2: SNHLY, FYNNEI. CDR3 length: 13 amino acids. TCRdb processed the 5' RACE reads again and assigns one entry to each CDR3 protein, with no DNA. In total, the table holds a few hundred thousand distinct CDR3 sequences. These data are taken from a study of T cells expressing NK-cell markers. The receptor was derived from a man aged 18-75 years in good health. Sequencing was done on a sample of blood T cells: a sorted CD56 or NKG2C T cell subset, CD4+ or CD8+ T cells, or bulk PBMC T cells (not recorded which). V usage is TRBV2 and J usage is TRBJ1-5. CDR3 in amino acids: CASIRDSNQPQHF.